This T cell receptor (beta chain) was documented in a study of shared clonotypes between healthy human individuals. Repertoires were generated with immunoSEQ multiplex PCR, while TCRdb's copy carries only in-frame clones and drops some. The sample has 450,000 to 500,000 clones, less than 80% seen once; the top ten hold approximately 12%. Source material: PBMCs. The sequence came from a middle-aged woman in good health. Some clones in this sample may be carry-over from other donors' samples.

For the CDR3, the DNA is TGCGCCAGCAGCTTACAGACAGGGGTGCAAGAGACCCAGTACTTC. Translated, it gives CASSLQTGVQETQYF. The chain combines TRBV5-1 with TRBJ2-5; TRBD1 matches at 8 bases. CDR1 and CDR2 (germline): SGHRS, YFSETQ. The V and J ends lost 2 bases and 2 bases, in that order; junction bases with no gene match: 5. The CDR3 sequence is 15 residues long.